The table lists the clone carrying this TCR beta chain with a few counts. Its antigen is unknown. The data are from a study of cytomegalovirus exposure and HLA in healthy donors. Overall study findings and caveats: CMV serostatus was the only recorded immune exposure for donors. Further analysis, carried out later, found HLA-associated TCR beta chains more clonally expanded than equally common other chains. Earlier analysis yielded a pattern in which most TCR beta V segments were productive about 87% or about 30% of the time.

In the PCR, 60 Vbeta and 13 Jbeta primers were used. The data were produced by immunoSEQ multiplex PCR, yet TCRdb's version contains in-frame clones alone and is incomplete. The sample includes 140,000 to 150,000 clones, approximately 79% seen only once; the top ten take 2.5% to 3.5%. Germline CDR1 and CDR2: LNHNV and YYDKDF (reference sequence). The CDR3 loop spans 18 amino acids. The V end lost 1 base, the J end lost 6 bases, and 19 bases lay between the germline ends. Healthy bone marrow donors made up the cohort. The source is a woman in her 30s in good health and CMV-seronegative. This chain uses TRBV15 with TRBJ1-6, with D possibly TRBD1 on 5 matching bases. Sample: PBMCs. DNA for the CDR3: TGTGCCACCAGCAGAGCCCCATTGGGGGGGTACATTAATTCACCCCTCCACTTT. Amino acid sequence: CATSRAPLGGYINSPLHF.